This T cell receptor (beta chain) was identified in a study of Ad26.COV2.S vaccination and SARS-CoV-2 variants. Overall study findings and caveats: Similar non-spike TCR breadth was seen in vaccine and placebo recipients.

The protocol was immunoSEQ multiplex PCR, while the TCRdb copy is restricted to in-frame clones and leaves out a portion. The sample contains fewer than 900,000 clones, more than 80% of which appear only once. Treatment reported: around 19 received Ad26.COV2.S at low or high dose, single or two shots; roughly five received placebo; per-sample allocation not given. On day 63 after the first injection, vaccine and placebo recipients gave samples. Remarks on this clone: Its matching antigen is unknown.

This CDR3 contains 14 residues. V was trimmed by 2 bases and J by 3 bases, leaving 9 bases between them. Germline V lookup: CDR1 SNHLY, CDR2 FYNNEI. This sequence originates from a person between 18 and 65 years old who received the Ad26.COV2.S COVID-19 vaccine or a placebo. V usage is TRBV2 and J usage is TRBJ2-3; D is perhaps TRBD2 (6 bases). The sequences come from peripheral blood, collected in a trial of Ad26.COV2.S vaccine versus placebo. The CDR3 reads CASSESGGTDTQYF. The CDR3 DNA reads TGTGCCAGCAGTGAATCCGGGGGAACAGATACGCAGTATTTT.